These 17 T cell receptor beta chains originate from one sample sequenced in a study of blood T cells in healthy people across ages. A second PCR, run for about 7 to 11 cycles, used a sample-barcoded 5' primer plus a J-beta primer mix. TCRdb independently ran MiXCR on the 5' RACE reads; one entry per CDR3 protein. Here the sample spans about 1 million distinct CDR3 sequences, 35% to 55% being singletons. Sequencing was done on a sample of blood. The receptors originated from a woman aged 55-70 years in good health.

This clonotype was counted between two and nine times. Here the CDR3 reads CASSTRGEQYF. DNA for the CDR3: TGTGCCAGCAGCACCCGGGGCGAGCAGTACTTC. V gene TRBV12-3 or TRBV12-4 combines with J gene TRBJ2-7; possible D gene TRBD2, 5 bases. Trimming took off 6 bases at V and 6 bases at J, with 9 bases between the two ends. The CDR3 length is 11 residues.

This clonotype was observed a few times. This rearrangement joins TRBV20-1 to TRBJ2-7; D gene ambiguous. This CDR3 has 14 amino acids. V was clipped by 3 bases and J by 0 bases, with 12 bases between them. CDR1 and CDR2 (germline): DFQATT, SNEGSKA (reference sequence). In DNA, the CDR3 is TGCAGTGCTAGGCCAGAACTTTTCTCCTACGAGCAGTACTTC. Its protein is CSARPELFSYEQYF.

This clonotype showed up just once. The J gene is TRBJ2-1, the V gene TRBV10-3; D not resolved. CDR3 length: 12 residues. V was clipped by 3 bases and J by 5 bases, with 5 bases between them. Germline lookup yields CDR1 ENHRY and CDR2 SYGVKD. The CDR3 is CAISDGNNEQFF. Here the CDR3 DNA reads TGTGCCATCAGTGATGGAAACAATGAGCAGTTCTTC.

The CDR3, as DNA: TGTGCCAGCTCACCCGAGACAGGGGGCGAGCAGTACTTC. Its translation is CASSPETGGEQYF. The gene calls are TRBV18 and TRBJ2-7; 9 bases match TRBD1. The CDR3 spans 13 residues. CDR1 KGHSH and CDR2 LQKENI come from the germline V gene. J gave up 6 bases and V 3 bases, and 3 bases lay outside the gene matches. Filled out from reference TRBV18 and TRBJ2-7, the complete variable domain reads NAGVMQNPRHLVRRRGQEARLRCSPMKGHSHVYWYRQLPEEGLKFMVYLQKENIIDESGMPKERFSAEFPKEGPSILRIQQVVRGDSAAYFCASSPETGGEQYFGPGTRLTVT.

This clonotype was counted at least ten times. V usage is TRBV4-1 and J usage is TRBJ2-4, with TRBD1 identical over 9 bases. Germline V gene lookup returns CDR1 MGHRA and CDR2 YSYEKL. CDR3 length equals 19 residues. V gave up 0 bases and J gave up 7 bases; unmatched junction bases: 16. In DNA form, the CDR3 reads TGCGCCAGCAGCCAAGAACCCACAGGGGGCCTCCCGGCCTGGAACATTCAGTACTTC. It encodes CASSQEPTGGLPAWNIQYF.

This chain uses TRBV20-1 with TRBJ2-1; TRBD2 agrees at 10 bases. V shed 6 bases, J shed 4 bases, and the junction held 9 bases outside the gene matches. CDR3 length: 15 amino acids. Germline CDR1 reads DFQATT; CDR2 reads SNEGSKA (reference sequence). The CDR3 coding sequence is TGCAGTGCCCGGACTAGCGGAGGGGTATACAATGAGCAGTTCTTC. Amino acids: CSARTSGGVYNEQFF.

CDR3 loop: CSARGLLRTGNQPQHF. The CDR3 region has the DNA TGCAGTGCTAGGGGCCTTTTACGAACGGGCAATCAGCCCCAGCATTTT. The chain is built from TRBV20-1 and TRBJ1-5; D call uncertain. Trimming removed 3 bases at V and 2 bases at J, with 17 bases between. Germline V gives CDR1 DFQATT, CDR2 SNEGSKA (reference sequence). This CDR3 has 16 residues.

The V and J genes are TRBV7-9 and TRBJ2-3, with D tentatively TRBD1 (6 bases). The length of the CDR3 is 16 residues. V was trimmed by 2 bases and J by 5 bases, leaving 17 bases between them. CDR1 and CDR2 (germline): SEHNR, FQNEAQ (reference sequence). As DNA, the CDR3 is TGTGCCAGCAGCTTATTTCGGACAGACAGAGGAGATACGCAGTATTTT. Protein: CASSLFRTDRGDTQYF. The entire variable domain, with the rest obtained from reference TRBV7-9 and TRBJ2-3, is as follows: DTGVSQNPRHKITKRGQNVTFRCDPISEHNRLYWYRQTLGQGPEFLTYFQNEAQLEKSRLLSDRFSAERPKGSFSTLEIQRTEQGDSAMYLCASSLFRTDRGDTQYFGPGTRLTVL.

The chain is built from TRBV6-1 and TRBJ1-2, with D unresolved. This CDR3 comprises 16 residues. V was shortened by 0 bases and J by 2 bases, with 13 bases between the two germline ends. Germline values: CDR1 MNHNS, CDR2 SASEGT. CDR3 in amino acids: CASSEAYQSGNYGYTF. The CDR3 coding sequence is TGTGCCAGCAGTGAAGCCTACCAGTCTGGCAACTATGGCTACACCTTC.

There are a few counts of this clonotype. This chain joins TRBV6-6 and TRBJ2-7; D may match TRBD1 or TRBD2 (5 bases each). V lost 6 bases and J 3 bases, leaving 12 bases between the germline ends. Looked up from germline, CDR1 is MNHNY and CDR2 is SVGAGI (reference sequence). There are 13 residues in the CDR3. The CDR3 DNA is TGTGCCAGCAGCCGTATGGGGGTCTACGAGCAGTACTTC. Protein product: CASSRMGVYEQYF.

The J gene is TRBJ2-1, the V gene TRBV20-1; 7 nucleotides line up with TRBD2. V was pared by 3 bases and J by 2 bases, with 7 bases of the junction left unmatched. The germline CDR1 and CDR2 sequences are DFQATT and SNEGSKA (reference sequence). The CDR3 is 15 residues long. The CDR3 reads CSASAPGLPYNEQFF. The CDR3, as DNA: TGCAGTGCTAGTGCCCCGGGACTACCCTACAATGAGCAGTTCTTC.

This clonotype has only a few counts. This chain links TRBV21-1 with TRBJ2-5; TRBD2, the table's D call, lacks a check against the DNA. TRBV21-1 is given as a pseudogene. This CDR3 has 15 residues. CDR3 loop: CASTHLAGGIETQYF. CDR3 in DNA: TGTGCCAGCACCCACCTAGCGGGAGGGATAGAGACCCAGTACTTC.

The chain couples TRBV28 to TRBJ2-7, with a weak D call TRBD2 (6 bases). The CDR3 has 12 amino acids. CDR1 is MDHEN, CDR2 SYDVKM, per germline. Trimming took off 10 bases at V and 3 bases at J, with 13 bases between the two ends. This chain's CDR3 is CATERAGYEQYF. The CDR3, as DNA: TGTGCCACCGAGCGGGCGGGCTACGAGCAGTACTTC.

The V call is TRBV20-1, the J call TRBJ2-7, with D perhaps matching TRBD2 (5 bases). Germline V lookup: CDR1 DFQATT, CDR2 SNEGSKA (reference sequence). CDR3 length: 13 amino acids. V gave up 3 bases and J gave up 2 bases, with 11 bases separating them. CDR3 residues: CSARRAGTYEQYF. The CDR3 region has the DNA TGCAGTGCTAGGAGGGCAGGTACCTACGAGCAGTACTTC.

The rearrangement links TRBV20-1 to TRBJ2-4; 8 nucleotides align to TRBD1. V lost 2 bases, J lost 12 bases, and 9 bases stayed unmatched. The CDR3 runs 13 residues. Germline V gene sequence: CDR1 DFQATT, CDR2 SNEGSKA (reference sequence). CDR3 sequence: CSARIGTGGGQYF. DNA for the CDR3: TGCAGTGCTAGAATCGGGACAGGCGGAGGTCAGTACTTC.

This chain links TRBV15 with TRBJ1-2; D is uncertain. CDR3 length: 13 residues. V was cut by 0 bases and J by 6 bases, with 8 bases left in between. CDR1 and CDR2 (germline): LNHNV, YYDKDF (reference sequence). DNA for the CDR3: TGTGCCACCAGCAGAGAGGGTTTTGATGGCTACACCTTC. It specifies CATSREGFDGYTF.

The rearrangement links TRBV24-1 to TRBJ2-3, with D possibly TRBD2 on 5 matching bases. The CDR3 totals 13 residues. Per germline, CDR1 KGHDR and CDR2 SFDVKD. V shed 3 bases and J shed 5 bases, with 8 bases lying between them. In nucleotides, the CDR3 is TGTGCCACCAGTGATCAGAGGGTAGATACGCAGTATTTT. This translates into CATSDQRVDTQYF.